What follows is one TCR beta chain and its context. The V end lost 4 bases, the J end lost 6 bases, and 13 bases lay between the germline ends. The CDR3 length is 13 residues. Per germline, CDR1 SGHTS and CDR2 YDEGEE. Repertoires were generated with immunoSEQ multiplex PCR, while TCRdb's copy carries only in-frame clones and drops some. Seen here are about 93,000 clones, roughly nine tenths observed once, and the top ten hold under 3%. The sample comes from a study of T cell responses to AZD1222 COVID-19 vaccine. The TCR comes from an adult who received the AZD1222 COVID-19 vaccine. The chain carries TRBV5-8 and TRBJ1-1; D ambiguous. The specimen was peripheral blood, collected 28 days after the second AZD1222 dose. The CDR3 reads CASSPYIGAEAFF. The DNA for the CDR3 is TGTGCCAGCAGCCCATATATTGGCGCTGAAGCTTTCTTT.